This TCR beta chain was sequenced for a study of T-cell reconstitution after alpha-beta-depleted transplantation in children. This clonotype was counted at least ten times. For TCRbeta, the library was prepared with unique molecular identifiers. A single record per CDR3 protein comes from TCRdb applying MiXCR to the PCR reads. The table records some 500,000 distinct CDR3 sequences, approximately 16% of them present only once. Trimming shortened V by 2 bases and J by 8 bases, and 9 bases separated the two germline ends. The CDR3 is 12 amino acids. From germline, CDR1 is SGHAT and CDR2 FQNNGV. The chain carries TRBV11-2 and TRBJ1-2; D remains unclear. Source: PBMCs from the stem cell graft donor, taken from the stem cell graft. The sequence came from a human donor who donated a stem cell graft to a child with acute lymphoblastic leukemia. The CDR3 loop is CASSLSGQGYTF. The CDR3 bases are TGTGCCAGCAGCTTAAGTGGGCAGGGCTACACCTTC.